This entry features one T cell receptor beta chain sequence. Its target is unknown. The CDR3 extends over 17 amino acids. Germline loops: CDR1 SEHNR, CDR2 FQNEAQ (reference sequence). Trimming cost V 4 bases and J 0 bases, with 13 bases left between them. Here immunoSEQ multiplex PCR was the method, and the copy in TCRdb shows in-frame clones only, minus some. There are about 50,000 clones in the sample; approximately 89% occur only once, and about 11% lies in the top ten. This sample is part of a study of CD4+ T cells in melanoma. Overall study findings and caveats: In melanoma, neoantigen-specific CD4+ T cells reportedly differed in differentiation state. CD8+ T cell, macrophage and B cell function reportedly correlated with neoantigen-specific CD4+ T cells.

Sequencing was performed on peripheral blood. This receptor was identified in a human donor with melanoma. This chain uses TRBV7-9 with TRBJ1-6; tentatively, D is TRBD1 (5 bases). The CDR3: CASSSPGASSYNSPLHF. The DNA of the CDR3 is TGTGCCAGCAGCTCTCCTGGGGCGAGCTCCTATAATTCACCCCTCCACTTT. The entire variable domain, with the rest obtained from reference TRBV7-9 and TRBJ1-6, is as follows: DTGVSQNPRHKITKRGQNVTFRCDPISEHNRLYWYRQTLGQGPEFLTYFQNEAQLEKSRLLSDRFSAERPKGSFSTLEIQRTEQGDSAMYLCASSSPGASSYNSPLHFGNGTRLTVT.